Listed below are T cell receptor beta chains from one sample, sequenced in a study of blood T cells in healthy people across ages. Each CDR3 protein is one row after TCRdb ran MiXCR on the 5' RACE reads. Seen here are roughly 700,000 distinct CDR3 sequences, around half observed once, and the top ten hold under 35%. Sequencing was carried out using blood. The receptors derive from an older woman in good health. Each CDR3 is given with its conserved first and last residue. The D gene is left open where the match is weak. Clone size appears in some rows only: once, few, many, or a class for an expanded clone.

>TRBJ2-5|NA|TRBV7-3|NA
TGTGCCAGCAGCTGGAGGGGGCGCTTCCAAGAGACCCAGTACTTC
CASSWRGRFQETQYF
>TRBJ1-1|NA|TRBV6-2/TRBV6-3|NA
TGTGCCAGCACCAGGCGGGACTACGACACTGAAGCTTTCTTT
CASTRRDYDTEAFF
>TRBJ2-1|NA|TRBV20-1|NA
TGCAGTGCTAGACCAGACTGGGAGCAGTTCTTC
CSARPDWEQFF
>TRBJ1-6|TRBD1|TRBV6-6|NA
TGTGCCAGCAGTTACTGGACAGGAGGGAATTCACCCCTCCACTTT
CASSYWTGGNSPLHF
>TRBJ2-1|TRBD1|TRBV6-2/TRBV6-3|many
TGTGCCAGCAGCGGGATGACAGGGAATGAGCAGTTCTTC
CASSGMTGNEQFF
>TRBJ2-7|NA|TRBV9|NA
TGTGCCAGCAGCGTTAACAGGGAGGCCTACGAGCAGTACTTC
CASSVNREAYEQYF
>TRBJ2-7|NA|TRBV5-1|NA
TGCGCCAGCAGGCGGGACGACATCGGAGAGCAGTACTTC
CASRRDDIGEQYF
>TRBJ1-5|TRBD1|TRBV4-1|once
TGCGCCAGCAGCCAATATCGGACAGGAAAAGATAGCAATCAGCCCCAGCATTTT
CASSQYRTGKDSNQPQHF
>TRBJ1-4|NA|TRBV7-6|few
TGTGCCAGCAGTTGGGGAAAGGATGAAAAACTGTTTTTT
CASSWGKDEKLFF
>TRBJ2-7|NA|TRBV6-6|few
TGTGCCAGCAGTTACGATCCCAGTCCCCCCTACGAGCAGTACTTC
CASSYDPSPPYEQYF
>TRBJ1-5|NA|TRBV7-2|NA
TGTGCCAGCAGCTTAGTAGGCGGGGATAGCAATCAGCCCCAGCATTTT
CASSLVGGDSNQPQHF
>TRBJ2-7|NA|TRBV27|few
TGTGCCAGCAGTTTAAGGACTACCCAGGCGAACTACGAGCAGTACTTC
CASSLRTTQANYEQYF
>TRBJ1-1|NA|TRBV20-1|NA
TGCAGTGCTAGTTCGGGGAACACTGAAGCTTTCTTT
CSASSGNTEAFF
>TRBJ2-1|TRBD2|TRBV20-1|NA
TGCAGTGCAAGATCTAGCGGGAGGGTGAGTGAGCAGTTCTTC
CSARSSGRVSEQFF
>TRBJ2-7|TRBD2|TRBV6-2/TRBV6-3|NA
TGTGCCACTTCGGCGAGCGGGAGGGGTGAGCAGTACTTC
CATSASGRGEQYF
>TRBJ1-4|NA|TRBV30|few
TGTGCCTGGAGTCGGGCCGCCACAAGTGAAAAACTGTTTTTT
CAWSRAATSEKLFF
>TRBJ1-5|TRBD1|TRBV6-1|NA
TGTGCCAGCTCTGCAGGGGGTTTAGTGTATCAGCCCCAGCATTTT
CASSAGGLVYQPQHF
>TRBJ2-5|NA|TRBV5-1|NA
TGCGCCAGCAGCTCACTGGGGGGGCGGGAGACCCAGTACTTC
CASSSLGGRETQYF
>TRBJ2-5|NA|TRBV28|NA
TGTGCCAGCAGCCTCCCCCCCAGGGGCGGTCCAGAGACCCAGTACTTC
CASSLPPRGGPETQYF
>TRBJ2-1|TRBD2|TRBV20-1|once
TGCAGTGGGCCTGATGGGACTAGCGGCTACAATGAGCAGTTCTTC
CSGPDGTSGYNEQFF
>TRBJ2-7|NA|TRBV28|NA
TGTGCCAGCTGGGGGAGATACAATGAGCAGTACTTC
CASWGRYNEQYF
>TRBJ2-5|TRBD2|TRBV5-4|few
TGTGCCAGCAGCTTGGGCGGACTAGCGGGAACCAATGAGCAGTACTTC
CASSLGGLAGTNEQYF
>TRBJ2-4|NA|TRBV2|few
TGTGCCAGCACTGGGAAGGGGAGCGAGTACTTC
CASTGKGSEYF
>TRBJ2-6|NA|TRBV12-3/TRBV12-4|NA
TGTGCCAGCGGCCGAACAGGGGAGGCAACTGGGGCCAACGTCCTGACTTTC
CASGRTGEATGANVLTF
>TRBJ2-1|NA|TRBV20-1|many
TGCAGTGCTAGTCCCGGGACAGGGGCCGGGACTAGCGGAGGACTGTTCTTC
CSASPGTGAGTSGGLFF
>TRBJ2-2|NA|TRBV2|few
TGTGCCAGCAGTGAAGCGGGACTGAACACCGGGGAGCTGTTTTTT
CASSEAGLNTGELFF
>TRBJ2-5|NA|TRBV4-3|NA
TGCGCCAGCAGCCAAAAGCGGACGGAGACCCAGTACTTC
CASSQKRTETQYF
>TRBJ1-6|TRBD1|TRBV20-1|few
TGCAGTGCTTTTGACAGGGGGCCACCCCTCCACTTT
CSAFDRGPPLHF
>TRBJ2-3|NA|TRBV20-1|NA
TGCAGTGCCAGACAGGTTCCAGATACGCAGTATTTT
CSARQVPDTQYF
>TRBJ2-7|TRBD1|TRBV5-1|NA
TGCGCCAGCAGCCGACAGGGGGCGAGGGCCTACAATGAGCAGTACTTC
CASSRQGARAYNEQYF
>TRBJ2-5|TRBD1|TRBV5-1|few
TGCGCCAGCAGTAGACGTACAGGGGCTTTGGAGACCCAGTACTTC
CASSRRTGALETQYF
>TRBJ2-3|NA|TRBV12-3/TRBV12-4|NA
TGTGCCAGCACTCGAAGAGCGGATACGCAGTATTTT
CASTRRADTQYF
>TRBJ2-5|NA|TRBV5-1|many
TGTGCCAGCAGCTTGGACTACCAAGAGACCCAGTACTTC
CASSLDYQETQYF
>TRBJ2-3|TRBD1|TRBV5-1|NA
TGCGCCAGCAGCTTGGCGCATACAGGGGGCTCTAGCACAGATACGCAGTATTTT
CASSLAHTGGSSTDTQYF
>TRBJ1-1|TRBD1|TRBV20-1|NA
TGCAGTGCTAGAATAGGGGGCGATCACCAGAACACTGAAGCTTTCTTT
CSARIGGDHQNTEAFF
>TRBJ2-2|TRBD1|TRBV9|NA
TGTGCCAGCAGCCGAGACAGGGGCCACGGGGAGCTGTTTTTT
CASSRDRGHGELFF
>TRBJ2-1|TRBD2|TRBV2|once
TGTGCCAGCAACCACCTAGCGGGGGGGTACAATGAGCAGTTCTTC
CASNHLAGGYNEQFF
>TRBJ2-7|NA|TRBV20-1|NA
TGCAGTTCAACTGACCTAGGGGGGATTGACTACGAGCAGTACTTC
CSSTDLGGIDYEQYF
>TRBJ2-6|NA|TRBV5-1|few
TGCGCCAGCATGGTTCAATCTACTGGGGCCAACGTCCTGACTTTC
CASMVQSTGANVLTF
>TRBJ2-5|NA|TRBV20-1|NA
TGCAGTGCTAGTGATGAGGAGGGACTTTACAATGAGCAGTACTTC
CSASDEEGLYNEQYF
>TRBJ2-7|NA|TRBV7-8|NA
TGTGCCAGCAGCTTAGCATGGGACATCAACAACGAGCAGTACTTC
CASSLAWDINNEQYF
>TRBJ1-2|TRBD1|TRBV5-1|NA
TGCGCCAGCAGACACGGACAGGACCAGGGCTACACCTTC
CASRHGQDQGYTF
>TRBJ2-1|TRBD1|TRBV7-3|few
TGTGCCAGCAGCTTACACGGGACAGCCACCTACAATGAGCAGTTCTTC
CASSLHGTATYNEQFF
>TRBJ2-7|TRBD2|TRBV30|NA
TGTGCCTGGAGTGTACGTCACGGGAGGGCAAACAATGAGCAGTACTTC
CAWSVRHGRANNEQYF
>TRBJ1-2|NA|TRBV7-2|few
TGTGCCAGCAGCTTAGTCACCGGACAGAGAGGCTATGGCTACACCTTC
CASSLVTGQRGYGYTF
>TRBJ2-7|NA|TRBV28|NA
TGTGCCAGCAAGACCTACAATGAGCAGTACTTC
CASKTYNEQYF